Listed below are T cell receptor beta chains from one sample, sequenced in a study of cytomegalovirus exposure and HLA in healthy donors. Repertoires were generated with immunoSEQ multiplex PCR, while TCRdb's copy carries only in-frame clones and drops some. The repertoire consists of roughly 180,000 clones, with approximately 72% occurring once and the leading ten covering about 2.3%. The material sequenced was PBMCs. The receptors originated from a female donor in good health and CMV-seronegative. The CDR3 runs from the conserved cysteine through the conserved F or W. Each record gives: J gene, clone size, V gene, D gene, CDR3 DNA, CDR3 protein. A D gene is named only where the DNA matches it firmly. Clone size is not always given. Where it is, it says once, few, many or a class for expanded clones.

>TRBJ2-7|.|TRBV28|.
TGTGCCAGCAGTTTAACAAGATACGAGCAGTACTTC
CASSLTRYEQYF
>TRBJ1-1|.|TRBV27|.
TGTGCCAGCAGTCTCAGGGGTCTGCTAGCTGAAGCTTTCTTT
CASSLRGLLAEAFF
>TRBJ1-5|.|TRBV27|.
TGTGCCAGCAGGCTACGGGGGGGCATGAGCAATCAGCCCCAGCATTTT
CASRLRGGMSNQPQHF
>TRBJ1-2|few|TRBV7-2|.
TGTGCCAGCAGCTTCGAAGGGGTATACGGCTACACCTTC
CASSFEGVYGYTF
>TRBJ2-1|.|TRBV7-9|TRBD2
TGTGCCAGCAGCTTAGGAAGCGGGGACTACAATGAGCAGTTCTTC
CASSLGSGDYNEQFF
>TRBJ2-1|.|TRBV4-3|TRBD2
TGCGCCAGCAGCCAAGAAAGCCGGACTAGCGGGAGAGGTTTGGCGTACTACAATGAGCAGTTCTTC
CASSQESRTSGRGLAYYNEQFF
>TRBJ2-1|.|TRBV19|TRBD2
TGTGCCAGTAGTAGGGATAGCGGGAGTGGGAGTGAGCAGTTCTTC
CASSRDSGSGSEQFF
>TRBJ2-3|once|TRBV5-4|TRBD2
TGTGCCAGCAGCTTGAGGCCGGGAGCTGCTAGCGGGAAAGATACGCAGTATTTT
CASSLRPGAASGKDTQYF
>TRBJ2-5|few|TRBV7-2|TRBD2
TGTGCCAGCAGCTTACGGCGGGGACTACAAGAGACCCAGTACTTC
CASSLRRGLQETQYF
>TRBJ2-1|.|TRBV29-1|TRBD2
TGCAGCGTAAAACCTAGCGGGAGTGGGTATGAGCAGTTCTTC
CSVKPSGSGYEQFF
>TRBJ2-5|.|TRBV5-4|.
TGTGCCAGCAGCTTGGTAACTGAGGGAGAGACCCAGTACTTC
CASSLVTEGETQYF
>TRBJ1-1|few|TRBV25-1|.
TGTGCCAGCAGACGAGCGATGAACACTGAAGCTTTCTTT
CASRRAMNTEAFF
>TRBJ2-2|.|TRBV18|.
TGTGCCAGCTCACCACGGCCTGGGAGTGGGGCCGGGGAGCTGTTTTTT
CASSPRPGSGAGELFF
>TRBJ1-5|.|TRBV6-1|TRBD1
TGTGCCAGCAGAGGACAGGGGGCCGTAGGACAGCCCCAGCATTTT
CASRGQGAVGQPQHF
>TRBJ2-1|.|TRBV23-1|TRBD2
TGCGCCCAGGGCCCCGGGCTAGCGGGGGGACCGGAAGTAAATGAGCAGTTCTTC
CAQGPGLAGGPEVNEQFF
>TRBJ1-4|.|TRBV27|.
TGTGCCAGCAGTTTAAGAGGGCATCATGAAAAACTGTTTTTT
CASSLRGHHEKLFF
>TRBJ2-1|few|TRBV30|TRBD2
TGTGCCTGGAGTGTTTTCAGAGCCTCCCACAGCGGGAGGGCTGCAACCTACAATGAGCAGTTCTTC
CAWSVFRASHSGRAATYNEQFF
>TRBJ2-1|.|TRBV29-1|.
TGCAGCGTTGAGGGACTCCGGGACGGCGATGAGCAGTTCTTC
CSVEGLRDGDEQFF
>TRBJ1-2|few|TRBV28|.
TGTGCCAGCAGTTTGGGGCAGAACTATGGCTACACCTTC
CASSLGQNYGYTF
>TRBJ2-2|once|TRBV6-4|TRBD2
TGTGCCAGCAGTCGACTAGCGGGGGGCACCGGGGAGCTGTTTTTT
CASSRLAGGTGELFF
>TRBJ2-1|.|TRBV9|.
TGTGCCAGCAGCGTAGGGACAACACACAATGAGCAGTTCTTC
CASSVGTTHNEQFF
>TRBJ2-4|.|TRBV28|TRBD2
TGTGCCAGCAGCCCCGGACTAGCGGGAGGGGACACGTACTTC
CASSPGLAGGDTYF
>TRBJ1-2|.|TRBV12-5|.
TGTGCTAGTGGTTTGGAGGTAGGACATGCAGGCTACACCTTC
CASGLEVGHAGYTF
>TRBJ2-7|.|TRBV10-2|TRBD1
TGCGCCAGCAGTGTGCCGAGACAGGGGGACGAGCAGTACTTC
CASSVPRQGDEQYF
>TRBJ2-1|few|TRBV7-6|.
TGTGCCAGCGGATGGACGGACAGCTCCTACAATGAGCAGTTCTTC
CASGWTDSSYNEQFF
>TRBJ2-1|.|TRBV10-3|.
TGTGCCATCAGCGCACGTAAAGGGGGAAATGAGCAGTTCTTC
CAISARKGGNEQFF
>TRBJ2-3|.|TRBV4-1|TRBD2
TGCGCCAGCAGCCAAGATCAGCGGGGGGGTACAGATACGCAGTATTTT
CASSQDQRGGTDTQYF
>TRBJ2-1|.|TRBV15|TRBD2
TGTGCCACCAGCAGAGATCCGCTAGCGGGGGAGGATGAGCAGTTCTTC
CATSRDPLAGEDEQFF
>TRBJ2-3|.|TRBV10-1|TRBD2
TGCGCCAGCAGTGAGGTGCGGGGGGCCACCACAGATACGCAGTATTTT
CASSEVRGATTDTQYF
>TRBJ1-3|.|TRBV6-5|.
TGTGCCAGCAGCCTTTCGGGGGCTGGAAACACCATATATTTT
CASSLSGAGNTIYF
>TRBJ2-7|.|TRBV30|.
TGTGCCTGGAGAGCTTCCGGGGCCTACGAGCAGTACTTC
CAWRASGAYEQYF